This T cell receptor beta chain comes out of a study of blood T cells in healthy people across ages. This clonotype was counted only a few times. The junction and the germline gene differ at one end; a read error may be behind it. In germline, CDR1 is MNHNS, CDR2 SASEGT. This CDR3 is built from 15 residues. Primers used in a second PCR of about 6 to 11 cycles were a sample-barcoded 5' primer and a J-beta primer mix. TCRdb re-derived calls from the 5' RACE reads in MiXCR, one entry per CDR3 protein. The table has roughly 500,000 distinct CDR3 sequences, approximately 25% seen once. Drawing of peripheral blood yielded about 10 milliliters from each donor.

The receptor's source is a woman in her 70s in good health. The J gene is TRBJ1-1, the V gene TRBV6-1, with 10 bases fitting TRBD1. Sequencing was carried out using blood. DNA of the CDR3: TGTGCCAGCAACAGCGGAGGGACAGGGGACACTGAAGCCTTCTTT. This codes for CASNSGGTGDTEAFF.